This section outlines one T cell receptor (beta chain) sequence together with its context. Antigen unknown. Naive and memory CD4+ T cells came from enriched cryopreserved PBMCs. Clones were sequenced by immunoSEQ multiplex PCR, and TCRdb holds only the in-frame ones, with some missing. Of about 39,000 clones listed, 77% were seen once; the top ten hold around 21%. This record belongs to a study of CD4 T cells in relation to SARS-CoV-2 and coronaviruses. For the study at large: ViraFEST: roughly 10-day antigen culture of PBMCs, then TCR beta CDR3 sequencing. Of the patients, about 8 were male, a few female, two Hispanic.

V lost 5 bases to trimming and J lost 0 bases; unmatched junction nucleotides: 5. From germline, CDR1 is KGHSH and CDR2 LQKENI. The CDR3 is 16 residues long. Sequenced input: memory CD4+ T cells from PBMCs, cultured in vitro. The V gene is TRBV18, the J gene TRBJ2-7, with 12 bases that match TRBD2. This TCR was recovered from an adult with COVID-19. The chain's CDR3 is CASSTTSGRFSYEQYF. The CDR3, as DNA: TGTGCCAGCTCAACGACTAGCGGGAGATTCTCCTACGAGCAGTACTTC.